The 30 T cell receptor beta chains listed next were all sequenced from one sample in a study of CD8+CD57+ T cells in acquired aplastic anemia. The authors sequenced patients whose flow cytometry had shown CD8+CD57+ cell expansion. Template material for TCR beta VDJ and CDR3 profiling consisted of genomic DNA. MiXCR, applied by TCRdb to the reads, yields one record per CDR3 protein. Of fewer than 85,000 distinct CDR3 sequences in the sample, around 70% were seen once. The specimen was sorted CD4+, CD8+, or CD8+CD57+ T cells (not recorded which) from PBMCs. The receptor source for this set is a human donor with aplastic anemia.

The table lists this clonotype with a count of one. The J gene is TRBJ2-7, the V gene TRBV20-1; the match to TRBD1 covers 7 bases. CDR3 length: 16 residues. The trim removed 6 bases at V and 0 bases at J, leaving 14 bases unmatched. The germline V gene has CDR1 DFQATT and CDR2 SNEGSKA (reference sequence). The CDR3: CSAPGTDQTLSYEQYF. The CDR3 DNA reads as TGCAGTGCCCCCGGGACAGACCAAACACTCTCCTACGAGCAGTACTTC.

This clonotype turned up a few times. The rearrangement links TRBV10-1 to TRBJ1-1; D ambiguous. Germline V lookup: CDR1 WNHNN, CDR2 SYGVQD (reference sequence). V was cut by 3 bases and J by 2 bases, with 10 bases left in between. The CDR3 totals 14 residues. CDR3 protein: CASSDGGTNTEAFF. Here the CDR3 DNA reads TGCGCCAGCAGTGATGGAGGCACTAACACTGAAGCTTTCTTT.

The chain employs TRBV5-4 and TRBJ1-1, with a weak D call TRBD1 (5 bases). The ends were cut back, 4 bases at V and 14 bases at J, with 18 bases in the middle. The CDR3 extends over 12 amino acids. The V gene's germline CDR1 is SGHNT and CDR2 YYREEE (reference sequence). The CDR3 coding sequence is TGTGCCAGCAGCCAAGGGGAGGGGCTCAGCTTCTTT. As protein: CASSQGEGLSFF.

The chain recombines TRBV14 with TRBJ2-3; D unresolved. The CDR3 is 16 amino acids. Germline-derived CDR1 and CDR2 are SGHDN and FVKESK. V was pared by 1 base and J by 9 bases, with 20 bases between. The CDR3 DNA sequence: TGTGCCAGCAGCCAAGGAGTAAGCGCCTATCAAGGGACGCAGTATTTT. Translated, it gives CASSQGVSAYQGTQYF.

This chain joins TRBV4-1 and TRBJ2-3; no reliable D call. This CDR3 comprises 16 residues. The germline CDR1 and CDR2 sequences are MGHRA and YSYEKL. Trimming shortened V by 4 bases and J by 2 bases, and 16 bases separated the two germline ends. The CDR3 DNA is TGCGCCAGCAGCCTACGCGACGATCCGTTCACAGATACGCAGTATTTT. Its protein is CASSLRDDPFTDTQYF.

The V gene is TRBV7-9, the J gene TRBJ1-2, with TRBD1 matching 8 bases. Germline CDR1 SEHNR, CDR2 FQNEAQ (reference sequence). The V segment lost 4 bases and the J segment 4 bases; nucleotides outside the gene matches: 5. The CDR3 runs 14 residues. In DNA, the CDR3 is TGTGCCAGCAGCTCGAGACAGGGGCCCTATGGCTACACCTTC. It is translated as CASSSRQGPYGYTF.

This clonotype was recorded once. The chain recombines TRBV11-2 with TRBJ2-1; 12 bases map to TRBD2. The CDR3 extends over 16 amino acids. V shed 0 bases and J 4 bases; nucleotides not matched to a gene: 1. In germline, CDR1 is SGHAT, CDR2 FQNNGV. The CDR3 protein is CASSLEGTSGYNEQFF. CDR3 in DNA: TGTGCCAGCAGCTTAGAGGGGACTAGCGGGTACAATGAGCAGTTCTTC. The variable domain in full, with the rest retrieved from reference TRBV11-2 and TRBJ2-1, is EAGVAQSPRYKIIEKRQSVAFWCNPISGHATLYWYQQILGQGPKLLIQFQNNGVVDDSQLPKDRFSAERLKGVDSTLKIQPAKLEDSAVYLCASSLEGTSGYNEQFFGPGTRLTVL.

This clonotype was counted between two and nine times. The J gene is TRBJ2-5, the V gene TRBV24-1; 13 bases are a match to TRBD2. The ends lost 6 bases at V and 4 bases at J; junction bases unmatched: 4. Germline lookup yields CDR1 KGHDR and CDR2 SFDVKD. The CDR3 loop spans 15 amino acids. The CDR3 protein is CATSSGLAGLETQYF. Written as DNA, the CDR3 is TGTGCCACCAGTTCGGGACTAGCGGGATTAGAGACCCAGTACTTC.

The chain is built from TRBV10-3 and TRBJ1-3; D possibly corresponds to TRBD1 (6 bases). From germline, CDR1 is ENHRY and CDR2 SYGVKD. The CDR3 is 14 residues long. The ends were cut back, 6 bases at V and 4 bases at J, with 13 bases in the middle. CDR3 region: CAISEGVQGNTIYF. The CDR3 nucleotides are TGTGCCATCAGCGAGGGGGTTCAAGGAAACACCATATATTTT.

This clonotype occurred a few times. The rearrangement links TRBV28 to TRBJ2-7; 11 bases map to TRBD2. In germline, CDR1 is MDHEN, CDR2 SYDVKM. V shed 8 bases, J shed 5 bases, and the junction held 5 bases outside the gene matches. This CDR3 spans 13 amino acids. CDR3: CASFSGRGNEQYF. Written as DNA, the CDR3 is TGTGCCAGCTTTAGCGGGAGGGGTAACGAGCAGTACTTC.

This clonotype was observed a handful of times. The rearrangement joins TRBV6-1 to TRBJ2-7; the D is unclear. The germline gives CDR1 MNHNS, CDR2 SASEGT. Deletions cut 7 bases from V and 4 bases from J, with 14 bases between. The CDR3 runs to 13 residues. The CDR3 region is CASNAADPYEQYF. CDR3 coding DNA: TGTGCCAGCAATGCGGCAGACCCTTACGAGCAGTACTTC.

The chain employs TRBV15 and TRBJ2-7; D possibly corresponds to TRBD1 (6 bases). CDR1 and CDR2 (germline): LNHNV, YYDKDF (reference sequence). V lost 8 bases to trimming and J lost 5 bases, with 16 bases between them. The CDR3 is 13 amino acids. The CDR3 nucleotides are TGTGCCACCGACGAACAGGGATTCGACGAGCAGTACTTC. Translating it yields CATDEQGFDEQYF. Using reference TRBV15 and TRBJ2-7 for the parts outside the CDR3, the full variable domain is DAMVIQNPRYQVTQFGKPVTLSCSQTLNHNVMYWYQQKSSQAPKLLFHYYDKDFNNEADTPDNFQSRRPNTSFCFLDIRSPGLGDTAMYLCATDEQGFDEQYFGPGTRLTVT.

This clonotype was found a few times. The chain carries TRBV15 and TRBJ2-4; TRBD2 is a possible D gene (6 bases). Between the trimmed V and J ends, which lost 6 bases and 10 bases, there was a span of 16 bases. Germline V CDR1 and CDR2: LNHNV, YYDKDF (reference sequence). This CDR3 has 13 residues. As DNA, the CDR3 is TGTGCCACCAGGGTAGGAGGGGACTTAATTCAGTACTTC. Amino acid sequence: CATRVGGDLIQYF.

The gene calls are TRBV19 and TRBJ1-4; D not resolved. This CDR3 region has 15 residues. Trimming pared 5 bases from V and 2 bases from J, leaving 12 bases between. Germline V gene sequence: CDR1 LNHDA, CDR2 SQIVND (reference sequence). The CDR3 loop reads CASSPSKKTNEKLFF. The CDR3 nucleotides are TGTGCCAGTAGTCCGTCAAAGAAGACTAATGAAAAACTGTTTTTT. Full variable domain (outside the CDR3, taken from reference TRBV19 and TRBJ1-4): DGGITQSPKYLFRKEGQNVTLSCEQNLNHDAMYWYRQDPGQGLRLIYYSQIVNDFQKGDIAEGYSVSREKKESFPLTVTSAQKNPTAFYLCASSPSKKTNEKLFFGSGTQLSVL.

The V call is TRBV7-2, the J call TRBJ2-7; TRBD1 might be the D (5 bases). Trimming pared 0 bases from V and 3 bases from J, leaving 6 bases between. This CDR3 spans 13 amino acids. CDR1 is SGHTA and CDR2 is FQGNSA in the germline V gene. CDR3 in amino acids: CASSLADSYEQYF. Written as DNA, the CDR3 is TGTGCCAGCAGCTTAGCAGACAGCTACGAGCAGTACTTC.

V usage is TRBV19 and J usage is TRBJ2-7; TRBD1 is a possible D gene (7 bases). V lost 7 bases and J lost 5, with 18 bases in between. The CDR3 has 14 amino acids. Germline lookup yields CDR1 LNHDA and CDR2 SQIVND (reference sequence). This CDR3 is CASKRARGANEQYF. CDR3 sequence (DNA): TGTGCCAGTAAGAGGGCCAGGGGGGCCAACGAGCAGTACTTC. Looking up the rest from reference TRBV19 and TRBJ2-7 gives the full variable domain: DGGITQSPKYLFRKEGQNVTLSCEQNLNHDAMYWYRQDPGQGLRLIYYSQIVNDFQKGDIAEGYSVSREKKESFPLTVTSAQKNPTAFYLCASKRARGANEQYFGPGTRLTVT.

This clonotype was recorded only once. The chain combines TRBV9 with TRBJ2-7; possibly TRBD1 for D (5 bases). V was trimmed by 0 bases and J by 4 bases, leaving 11 bases between them. Germline CDR1 is SGDLS and CDR2 is YYNGEE. The CDR3 runs 14 residues. The CDR3 protein is CASSVGQRGYEQYF. The DNA of the CDR3 is TGTGCCAGCAGCGTAGGACAAAGGGGATACGAGCAGTACTTC. The whole variable domain, remainder taken from reference TRBV9 and TRBJ2-7, is DSGVTQTPKHLITATGQRVTLRCSPRSGDLSVYWYQQSLDQGLQFLIQYYNGEERAKGNILERFSAQQFPDLHSELNLSSLELGDSALYFCASSVGQRGYEQYFGPGTRLTVT.

The chain links TRBV24-1 to TRBJ2-3, with 16 bases fitting TRBD2. Germline V CDR1 and CDR2: KGHDR, SFDVKD. V shed 11 bases, J shed 7 bases, and the junction held 11 bases outside the gene matches. This CDR3 has 16 amino acids. CDR3 protein: CASSPGTSGRAYTQYF. The CDR3 DNA reads TGTGCCAGCAGCCCCGGGACTAGCGGGAGGGCTTATACGCAGTATTTT.

CDR3 sequence: CATSDSPGTAWGETQYF. The DNA of the CDR3 is TGTGCCACCAGTGATTCCCCAGGGACAGCTTGGGGGGAGACCCAGTACTTC. The V call is TRBV24-1, the J call TRBJ2-5; TRBD1 aligns across 7 bases. Trimming took 2 bases from V and 5 from J; bases not matched to a gene: 13. The length of the CDR3 is 17 residues. Germline-derived CDR1 and CDR2 are KGHDR and SFDVKD.

This clonotype came up many times. The rearrangement links TRBV7-9 to TRBJ2-1, with D hard to call. This CDR3 is built from 13 residues. CDR1 SEHNR and CDR2 FQNEAQ come from the germline V gene (reference sequence). Trimming removed 7 bases at V and 0 bases at J, with 7 bases between. The CDR3 DNA reads as TGTGCCAGCAACTCGGTCTCCTACAATGAGCAGTTCTTC. Its translation: CASNSVSYNEQFF. Together with reference TRBV7-9 and TRBJ2-1, the CDR3 gives the full variable domain: DTGVSQNPRHKITKRGQNVTFRCDPISEHNRLYWYRQTLGQGPEFLTYFQNEAQLEKSRLLSDRFSAERPKGSFSTLEIQRTEQGDSAMYLCASNSVSYNEQFFGPGTRLTVL.

As for this clonotype: A read error is possible here, since a much larger clone lies one base away. V and J are TRBV7-6 and TRBJ2-5; D might be TRBD1 (6 bases). This CDR3 region has 17 residues. With 2 bases removed from V and 3 bases from J, the gap between germline ends came to 19 bases. Germline V gene data show CDR1 as SGHVS and CDR2 as FNYEAQ. CDR3 nucleotides: TGTGCCAGCAGCTTATTTTGGACAGATGGGAAGAAAGAGACCCAGTACTTC. It encodes CASSLFWTDGKKETQYF.

The chain uses TRBV11-1 and TRBJ1-4; D is perhaps TRBD1 (5 bases). Germline CDR1 reads SGHAT; CDR2 reads FQDESV (reference sequence). The CDR3 is 17 amino acids. V lost 3 bases, J lost 8 bases, and 22 bases lay in between. CDR3: CASSFRDWGRGWEKLFF. In nucleotides, the CDR3 is TGTGCCAGCAGCTTTAGGGACTGGGGGAGGGGTTGGGAAAAACTGTTTTTT.

This clonotype was detected a few times. The genes are TRBV7-9 and TRBJ1-5; D is uncertain. CDR1 SEHNR and CDR2 FQNEAQ come from the germline V gene (reference sequence). The CDR3 is 13 residues long. Trimming left V 6 bases short and J 3 bases short, with 9 bases between. The CDR3: CASSSWDNQPQHF. CDR3 bases: TGTGCCAGCAGTTCGTGGGACAATCAGCCCCAGCATTTT.

This sequence joins TRBV11-1 and TRBJ2-3; 11 bases fit TRBD2. Trimming took 4 bases from V and 4 from J; bases not matched to a gene: 4. The CDR3 consists of 15 residues. Germline CDR1 is SGHAT and CDR2 is FQDESV (reference sequence). This CDR3 reads CASSSDSGGADTQYF. The CDR3 nucleotides are TGTGCCAGCAGCTCAGATAGCGGGGGGGCAGATACGCAGTATTTT.

This sequence joins TRBV2 and TRBJ2-5; D is perhaps TRBD2 (5 bases). CDR1 is SNHLY and CDR2 is FYNNEI in the germline V gene. V was trimmed by 7 bases and J by 7 bases, leaving 10 bases between them. There are 11 residues in the CDR3. CDR3 DNA: TGTGCCAGCAAAAAGGAGGCGACCCAGTACTTC. Its protein product is CASKKEATQYF. Filled out from reference TRBV2 and TRBJ2-5, the complete variable domain reads EPEVTQTPSHQVTQMGQEVILRCVPISNHLYFYWYRQILGQKVEFLVSFYNNEISEKSEIFDDQFSVERPDGSNFTLKIRSTKLEDSAMYFCASKKEATQYFGPGTRLLVL.

The chain employs TRBV12-3 or TRBV12-4 and TRBJ2-7, with D perhaps given as TRBD1 or TRBD2 (5 bases each). The length of the CDR3 is 13 residues. V lost 2 bases to trimming and J lost 4 bases, with 9 bases between them. The CDR3 bases are TGTGCCAGCAGTTTAAGGGGAGCGTACGAGCAGTACTTC. It yields the protein CASSLRGAYEQYF.

The chain combines TRBV29-1 with TRBJ2-3; D assignment may be TRBD1 or TRBD2 (5 bases each). CDR1 SQVTM and CDR2 ANQGSEA come from the germline V gene. The CDR3 runs to 12 residues. Trimming pared 3 bases from V and 5 bases from J, leaving 9 bases between. CDR3 DNA: TGCAGCGTTGATGGGGGTGGAGATACGCAGTATTTT. This codes for CSVDGGGDTQYF.

With regard to this clonotype: The junction departs from germline at one end; a sequencing error may be responsible. The V call is TRBV24-1, the J call TRBJ2-3, with D possibly being TRBD1 or TRBD2 (7 bases each). Germline CDR1 reads KGHDR; CDR2 reads SFDVKD. CDR3 length: 15 residues. CDR3 sequence (DNA): TGTGTCACCAGCCGAGCGGGACAGCCTCCAGATACGCAGTATTTT. Its translation: CVTSRAGQPPDTQYF.

The rearrangement joins TRBV5-4 to TRBJ1-1, with D perhaps TRBD1 (5 bases). Germline V gene lookup returns CDR1 SGHNT and CDR2 YYREEE (reference sequence). The germline V and J ends were trimmed by 4 bases and 5 bases, with 12 bases remaining between them. The CDR3 runs to 13 residues. The CDR3 nucleotides read TGTGCCAGCAGCCAGGGACTTAATACTGAAGCTTTCTTT. Encoded protein: CASSQGLNTEAFF.

The V and J genes are TRBV29-1 and TRBJ1-1; 8 nucleotides agree with TRBD1. The germline CDR1 and CDR2 sequences are SQVTM and ANQGSEA. Losses at the gene ends were 5 bases for V and 5 bases for J; bases not matched to a gene: 19. There are 17 residues in the CDR3. The CDR3 sequence: CSVLRDRTLGMRTEAFF. The CDR3 DNA follows: TGCAGCGTTCTACGGGACAGGACCCTTGGTATGAGAACTGAAGCTTTCTTT.